The 12 T cell receptor beta chains given below trace back to one sample, sequenced in a study of blood T cell repertoires in COVID-19. Measured with immunoSEQ multiplex PCR; TCRdb has only the in-frame clones, and not every one. Among approximately 89,000 clones listed, nearly 80% were seen once. Specimen: peripheral blood. The receptors derive from a man in his 70s with COVID-19, enrolled during active disease.

This clone was observed once. The rearrangement links TRBV7-2 to TRBJ1-6, with 7 bases aligning to TRBD1. The J segment lost 13 bases and the V segment lost 5 bases, leaving 8 bases of the junction unmatched. Germline CDR1 SGHTA, CDR2 FQGNSA. The CDR3 consists of 13 residues. In DNA form, the CDR3 reads TGTGCCAGCAGCGCAGACGACAGGGCGCCCCTCCACTTT. Its translation is CASSADDRAPLHF.

The genes are TRBV6-6 and TRBJ1-2; TRBD1 matches at 7 bases. V was pared by 8 bases and J by 4 bases, with 10 bases of the junction left unmatched. The CDR3 consists of 14 residues. Germline-derived CDR1 and CDR2 are MNHNY and SVGAGI (reference sequence). CDR3: CASRSRQGIYGYTF. Written as DNA, the CDR3 is TGTGCCAGCCGGTCCCGACAGGGAATCTATGGCTACACCTTC.

This clone has a single count. This chain uses TRBV2 with TRBJ2-6; TRBD1 agrees at 7 bases. The ends lost 6 bases at V and 1 base at J; junction bases unmatched: 0. This CDR3 is 14 amino acids long. Germline lookup yields CDR1 SNHLY and CDR2 FYNNEI. DNA of the CDR3: TGTGCCAGCAGACAGGGGTCTGGGGCCAACGTCCTGACTTTC. Its translation: CASRQGSGANVLTF.

V is TRBV7-6 and J is TRBJ2-5; D is ambiguous. Between the trimmed V and J ends, which lost 5 bases and 1 base, there was a span of 5 bases. Germline assignment: CDR1 SGHVS and CDR2 FNYEAQ. The CDR3 has 12 amino acids. The CDR3 here is CASSPLQETQYF. The CDR3 DNA reads TGTGCCAGCAGCCCCCTCCAAGAGACCCAGTACTTC.

In regard to this clone: An end of the junction does not agree with germline; a read error may underlie this. This chain joins TRBV7-9 and TRBJ2-1; TRBD2 might be the D (5 bases). This CDR3 has 15 amino acids. Per germline, CDR1 SEHNR and CDR2 FQNEAQ (reference sequence). CDR3 sequence: CASSLATSSYNEQFF. The CDR3 coding sequence is TGTGCCAGCAGCCTAGCCACGAGCTCCTACAATGAGCAGTTCTTC. Together with reference TRBV7-9 and TRBJ2-1, the CDR3 gives the full variable domain: DTGVSQNPRHKITKRGQNVTFRCDPISEHNRLYWYRQTLGQGPEFLTYFQNEAQLEKSRLLSDRFSAERPKGSFSTLEIQRTEQGDSAMYLCASSLATSSYNEQFFGPGTRLTVL.

The chain combines TRBV12-3 or TRBV12-4 with TRBJ1-5; D ambiguous. This CDR3 has 13 amino acids. Trimming took 6 bases from V and 6 from J, leaving 12 bases between them. CDR3 sequence reads: CASRGGTRQPQHF. Here the CDR3 DNA reads TGTGCCAGCAGAGGAGGCACCCGTCAGCCCCAGCATTTT.

CDR3 nucleotide sequence: TGTGCCACCAGTGATTTTAACCTAGCGGGAGGCCCCTCCTACAATGAGCAGTTCTTC. It yields the protein CATSDFNLAGGPSYNEQFF. This rearrangement joins TRBV24-1 to TRBJ2-1, with TRBD2 identical over 11 bases. V trimming: 1 base; J trimming: 0 bases; junction bases outside the gene matches: 7. The CDR3 contains 19 residues. CDR1 is KGHDR and CDR2 is SFDVKD in the germline V gene.

The chain uses TRBV2 and TRBJ2-3; 8 bases agree with TRBD1. Germline V gene data show CDR1 as SNHLY and CDR2 as FYNNEI. This CDR3 is 15 amino acids long. Unmatched junction bases numbered 4, after V lost 4 bases and J lost 1 base. CDR3 sequence: CASSVRGQGTDTQYF. For the CDR3, the DNA is TGTGCCAGCAGTGTCAGGGGGCAGGGCACAGATACGCAGTATTTT.

This chain uses TRBV20-1 with TRBJ1-1; D not certain. Germline lookup yields CDR1 DFQATT and CDR2 SNEGSKA (reference sequence). V gave up 7 bases and J gave up 3 bases, with 9 bases separating them. This CDR3 spans 11 amino acids. The CDR3 DNA follows: TGCAGTGTTCCCTCGGACACTGAAGCTTTCTTT. The encoded protein is CSVPSDTEAFF.

This clone was counted between two and nine times. CDR3 coding DNA: TGTGCCAGCACCCCAGTGGTTTTAAACGTCCCCTACGAGCAGTACTTC. It specifies CASTPVVLNVPYEQYF. The genes are TRBV7-3 and TRBJ2-7; D ambiguous. The CDR3 loop spans 16 amino acids. With 7 bases removed from V and 2 bases from J, the gap between germline ends came to 21 bases. Looked up from germline, CDR1 is SGHTA and CDR2 is FQGTGA.

The chain employs TRBV12-3 or TRBV12-4 and TRBJ2-7; a possible D gene is TRBD2 (5 bases). Trimming took off 5 bases at V and 2 bases at J, with 7 bases between the two ends. The CDR3 contains 12 residues. CDR3 coding DNA: TGTGCCAGCAGTCTCGGGACCTACGAGCAGTACTTC. Translated, it gives CASSLGTYEQYF.

The chain uses TRBV18 and TRBJ1-6; possible D gene TRBD1, 6 bases. The CDR3 length is 14 residues. The germline gives CDR1 KGHSH, CDR2 LQKENI. V lost 5 bases and J 7 bases, leaving 12 bases between the germline ends. The CDR3 DNA sequence: TGTGCCAGCTCAAAGGGGGTACTCAATTCACCCCTCCACTTT. Translating it yields CASSKGVLNSPLHF. Using reference TRBV18 and TRBJ1-6 for the parts outside the CDR3, the full variable domain is NAGVMQNPRHLVRRRGQEARLRCSPMKGHSHVYWYRQLPEEGLKFMVYLQKENIIDESGMPKERFSAEFPKEGPSILRIQQVVRGDSAAYFCASSKGVLNSPLHFGNGTRLTVT.